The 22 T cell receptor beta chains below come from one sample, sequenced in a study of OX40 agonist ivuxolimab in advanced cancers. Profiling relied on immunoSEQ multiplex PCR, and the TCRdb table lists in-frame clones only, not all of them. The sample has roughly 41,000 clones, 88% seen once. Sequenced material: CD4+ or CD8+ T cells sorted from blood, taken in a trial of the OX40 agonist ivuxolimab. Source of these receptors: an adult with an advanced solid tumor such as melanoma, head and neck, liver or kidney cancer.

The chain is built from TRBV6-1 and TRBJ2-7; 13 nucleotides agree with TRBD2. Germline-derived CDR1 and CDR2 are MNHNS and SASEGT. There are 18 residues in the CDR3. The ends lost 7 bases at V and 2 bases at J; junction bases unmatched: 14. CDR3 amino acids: CASTDFTGTSGTAYEQYF. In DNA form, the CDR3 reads TGTGCCAGCACTGATTTCACCGGGACTAGCGGGACCGCCTACGAGCAGTACTTC.

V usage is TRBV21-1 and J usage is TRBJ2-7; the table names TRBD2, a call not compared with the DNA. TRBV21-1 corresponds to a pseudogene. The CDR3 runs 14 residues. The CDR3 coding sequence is TGTGCCAGCAGCAAAGGTAGCGGGACGTACGAGCAGTACTTC. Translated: CASSKGSGTYEQYF.

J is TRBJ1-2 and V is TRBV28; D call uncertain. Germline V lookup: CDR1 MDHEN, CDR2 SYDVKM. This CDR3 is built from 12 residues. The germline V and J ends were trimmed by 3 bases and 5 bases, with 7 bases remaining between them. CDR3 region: CASSFSGYGYTF. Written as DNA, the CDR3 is TGTGCCAGCAGTTTTTCCGGGTATGGCTACACCTTC.

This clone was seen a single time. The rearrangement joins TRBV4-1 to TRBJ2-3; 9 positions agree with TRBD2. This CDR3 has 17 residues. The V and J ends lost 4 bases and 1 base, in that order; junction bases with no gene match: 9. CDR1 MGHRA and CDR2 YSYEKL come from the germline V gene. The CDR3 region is CASSLIAGEGGTDTQYF. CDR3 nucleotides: TGCGCCAGCAGCCTTATAGCGGGAGAGGGCGGCACAGATACGCAGTATTTT.

Here the CDR3 DNA reads TGTGCCAGCAGTTTTCAGGGGAGAGGTCTTGGTGGCTACACCTTC. Translated: CASSFQGRGLGGYTF. The chain links TRBV28 to TRBJ1-2; D is perhaps TRBD1 (6 bases). The germline CDR1 and CDR2 sequences are MDHEN and SYDVKM. This CDR3 contains 15 residues. Trimming took off 3 bases at V and 7 bases at J, with 18 bases between the two ends.

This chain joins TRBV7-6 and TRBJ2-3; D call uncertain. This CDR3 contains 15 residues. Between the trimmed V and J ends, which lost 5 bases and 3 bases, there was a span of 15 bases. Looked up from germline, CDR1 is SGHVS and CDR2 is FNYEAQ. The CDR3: CASSKMGVETDTQYF. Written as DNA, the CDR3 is TGTGCCAGCAGCAAGATGGGTGTAGAGACAGATACGCAGTATTTT. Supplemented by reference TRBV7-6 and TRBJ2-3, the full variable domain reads GAGVSQSPRYKVTKRGQDVALRCDPISGHVSLYWYRQALGQGPEFLTYFNYEAQQDKSGLPNDRFSAERPEGSISTLTIQRTEQRDSAMYRCASSKMGVETDTQYFGPGTRLTVL.

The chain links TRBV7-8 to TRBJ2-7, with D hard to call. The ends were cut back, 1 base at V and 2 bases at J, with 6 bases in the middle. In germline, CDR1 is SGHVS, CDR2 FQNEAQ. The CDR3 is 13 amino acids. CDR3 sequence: CASSLDLAYEQYF. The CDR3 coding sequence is TGTGCCAGCAGCTTAGACCTGGCCTACGAGCAGTACTTC.

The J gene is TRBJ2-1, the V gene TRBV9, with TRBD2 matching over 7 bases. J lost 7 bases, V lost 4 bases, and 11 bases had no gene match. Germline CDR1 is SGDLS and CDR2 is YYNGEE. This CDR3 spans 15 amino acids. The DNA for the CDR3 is TGTGCCAGCAGCCCCTATAGCGGGTCCAGGAATGAGCAGTTCTTC. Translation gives CASSPYSGSRNEQFF.

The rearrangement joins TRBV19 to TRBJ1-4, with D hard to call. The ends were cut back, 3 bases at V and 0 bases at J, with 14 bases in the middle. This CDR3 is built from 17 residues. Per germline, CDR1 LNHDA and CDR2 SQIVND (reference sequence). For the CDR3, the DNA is TGTGCCAGTAGTATTACCCAACAAGCTACAACTAATGAAAAACTGTTTTTT. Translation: CASSITQQATTNEKLFF.

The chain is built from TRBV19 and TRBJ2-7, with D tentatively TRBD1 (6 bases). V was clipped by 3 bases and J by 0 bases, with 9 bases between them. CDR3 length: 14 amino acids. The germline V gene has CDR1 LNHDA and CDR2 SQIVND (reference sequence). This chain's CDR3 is CASSIQGFSYEQYF. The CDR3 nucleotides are TGTGCCAGTAGTATCCAGGGGTTCTCCTACGAGCAGTACTTC.

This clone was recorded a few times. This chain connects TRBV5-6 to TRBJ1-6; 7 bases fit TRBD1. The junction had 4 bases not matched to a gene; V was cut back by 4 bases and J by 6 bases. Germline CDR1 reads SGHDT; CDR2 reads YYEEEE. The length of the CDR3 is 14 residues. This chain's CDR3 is CASSRQGTNSPLHF. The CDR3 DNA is TGTGCCAGCAGCCGACAGGGTACTAATTCACCCCTCCACTTT.

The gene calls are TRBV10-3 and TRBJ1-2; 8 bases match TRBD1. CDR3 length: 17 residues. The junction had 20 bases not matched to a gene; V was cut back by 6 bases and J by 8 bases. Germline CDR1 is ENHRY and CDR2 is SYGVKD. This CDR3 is CAIRGQAGYGSPGGYTF. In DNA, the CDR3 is TGTGCCATCAGGGGACAGGCCGGATATGGCTCCCCTGGGGGCTACACCTTC.

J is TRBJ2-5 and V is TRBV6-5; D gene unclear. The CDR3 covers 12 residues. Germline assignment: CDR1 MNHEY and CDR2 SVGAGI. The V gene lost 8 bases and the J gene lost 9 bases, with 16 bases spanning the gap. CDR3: CASSAVGRSQYF. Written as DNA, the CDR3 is TGTGCCAGCTCGGCGGTCGGTCGATCCCAGTACTTC.

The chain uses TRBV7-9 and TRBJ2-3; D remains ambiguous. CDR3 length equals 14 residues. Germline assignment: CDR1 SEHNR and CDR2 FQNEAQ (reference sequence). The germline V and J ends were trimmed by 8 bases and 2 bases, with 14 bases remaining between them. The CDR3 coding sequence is TGTGCCAGCGCGGTGGCGGTATTCACAGATACGCAGTATTTT. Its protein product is CASAVAVFTDTQYF. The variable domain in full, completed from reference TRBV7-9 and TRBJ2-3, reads DTGVSQNPRHKITKRGQNVTFRCDPISEHNRLYWYRQTLGQGPEFLTYFQNEAQLEKSRLLSDRFSAERPKGSFSTLEIQRTEQGDSAMYLCASAVAVFTDTQYFGPGTRLTVL.

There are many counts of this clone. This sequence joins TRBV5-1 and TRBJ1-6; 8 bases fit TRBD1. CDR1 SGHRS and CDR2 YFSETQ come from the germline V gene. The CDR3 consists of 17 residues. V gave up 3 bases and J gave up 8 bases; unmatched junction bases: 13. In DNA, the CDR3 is TGCGCCAGCAGCTCCAATTCGTACGACAGGGGAGATTCACCCCTCCACTTT. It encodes CASSSNSYDRGDSPLHF. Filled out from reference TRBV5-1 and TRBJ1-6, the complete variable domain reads KAGVTQTPRYLIKTRGQQVTLSCSPISGHRSVSWYQQTPGQGLQFLFEYFSETQRNKGNFPGRFSGRQFSNSRSEMNVSTLELGDSALYLCASSSNSYDRGDSPLHFGNGTRLTVT.

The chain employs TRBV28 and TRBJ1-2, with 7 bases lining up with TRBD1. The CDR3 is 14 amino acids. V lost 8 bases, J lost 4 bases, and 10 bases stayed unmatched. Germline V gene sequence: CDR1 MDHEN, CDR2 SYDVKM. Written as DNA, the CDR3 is TGTGCCAGCGTGAACCCAGGGGGGAGCTATGGCTACACCTTC. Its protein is CASVNPGGSYGYTF.

This CDR3 is CASSLQGTGTGELFF. Written as DNA, the CDR3 is TGCGCCAGCAGCCTGCAGGGGACTGGAACCGGGGAGCTGTTTTTT. The chain has TRBV5-1 and TRBJ2-2, with D perhaps assigned TRBD1 or TRBD2 (6 bases each). V lost 4 bases and J 5 bases, leaving 15 bases between the germline ends. Germline V lookup: CDR1 SGHRS, CDR2 YFSETQ. The CDR3 length is 15 residues.

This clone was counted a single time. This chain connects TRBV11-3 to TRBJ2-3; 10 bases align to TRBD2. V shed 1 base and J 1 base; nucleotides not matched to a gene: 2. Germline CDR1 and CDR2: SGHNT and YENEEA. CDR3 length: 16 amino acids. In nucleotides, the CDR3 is TGTGCCAGCAGCTTAGGCACTAGCGGGGGCACAGATACGCAGTATTTT. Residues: CASSLGTSGGTDTQYF.

The CDR3 sequence: CATSSTRAYYGYTF. The CDR3 bases are TGTGCCACCAGCAGTACCAGGGCCTACTATGGCTACACCTTC. V and J are TRBV15 and TRBJ1-2; D may be TRBD1 (5 bases). CDR1 is LNHNV, CDR2 YYDKDF, per germline (reference sequence). The CDR3 spans 14 residues. The germline V and J ends were trimmed by 3 bases and 3 bases, with 11 bases remaining between them.

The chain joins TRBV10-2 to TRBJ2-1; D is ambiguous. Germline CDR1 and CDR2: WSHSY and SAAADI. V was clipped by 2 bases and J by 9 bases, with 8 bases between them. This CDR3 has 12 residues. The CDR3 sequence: CASSEMWSEQFF. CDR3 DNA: TGCGCCAGCAGTGAGATGTGGAGTGAGCAGTTCTTC.

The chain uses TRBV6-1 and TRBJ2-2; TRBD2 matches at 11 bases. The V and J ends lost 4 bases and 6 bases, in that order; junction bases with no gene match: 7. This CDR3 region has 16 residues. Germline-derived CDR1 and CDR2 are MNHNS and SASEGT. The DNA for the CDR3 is TGTGCCAGCAGTGCTACTAGCGGGAGCGGCGCCGGGGAGCTGTTTTTT. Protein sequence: CASSATSGSGAGELFF.

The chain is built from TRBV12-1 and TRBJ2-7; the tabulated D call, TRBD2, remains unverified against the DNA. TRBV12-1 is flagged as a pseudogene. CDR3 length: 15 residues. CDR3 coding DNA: TGTGCCAGCAGCCCCGTTCGCGGGGGAAAGTACGAGCAGTACTTC. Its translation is CASSPVRGGKYEQYF.